This T cell receptor (beta chain) came from a study of blood T cell repertoires in COVID-19. Trimming took 3 bases from V and 0 from J, leaving 8 bases between them. The CDR3 covers 14 residues. Looked up from germline, CDR1 is MGHRA and CDR2 is YSYEKL. Original handling: It was from reference gene primer amplification that nucleated cell counts were estimated. Assay used: immunoSEQ multiplex PCR; TCRdb lists only in-frame clones, some missing. V and J calls and clone size are as listed in that table; D and trimming were resolved from the DNA. The sample has some 300,000 clones, under 90% seen once. Recovered status in Cohort 3 required two negative PCRs, clearance, or symptom resolution.

This TCR derives from a woman in her thirties or forties who had recovered from COVID-19. The V and J genes are TRBV4-1 and TRBJ1-1; D unclear. Sequencing was carried out using PBMCs or T cells enriched from blood (not recorded which). CDR3 sequence: CASSHQNMNTEAFF. The CDR3 DNA sequence: TGCGCCAGCAGCCACCAGAACATGAACACTGAAGCTTTCTTT.